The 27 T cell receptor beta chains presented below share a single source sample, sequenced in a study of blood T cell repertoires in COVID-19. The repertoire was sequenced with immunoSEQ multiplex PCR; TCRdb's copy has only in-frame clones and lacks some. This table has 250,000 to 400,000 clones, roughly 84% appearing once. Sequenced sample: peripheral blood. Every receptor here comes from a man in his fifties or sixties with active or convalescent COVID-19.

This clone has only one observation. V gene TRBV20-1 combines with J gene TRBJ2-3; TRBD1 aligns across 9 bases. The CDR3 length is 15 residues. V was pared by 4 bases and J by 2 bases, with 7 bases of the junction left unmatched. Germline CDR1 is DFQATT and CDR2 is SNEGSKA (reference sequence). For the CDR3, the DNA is TGCAGTGCTAATGACAGGGGGGAGTACACAGATACGCAGTATTTT. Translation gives CSANDRGEYTDTQYF.

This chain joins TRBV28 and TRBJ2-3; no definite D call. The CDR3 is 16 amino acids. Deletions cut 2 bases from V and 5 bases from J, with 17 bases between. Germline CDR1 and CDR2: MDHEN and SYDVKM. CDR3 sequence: CASSLTRNGARDTQYF. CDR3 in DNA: TGTGCCAGCAGTTTAACAAGGAACGGAGCTCGAGATACGCAGTATTTT.

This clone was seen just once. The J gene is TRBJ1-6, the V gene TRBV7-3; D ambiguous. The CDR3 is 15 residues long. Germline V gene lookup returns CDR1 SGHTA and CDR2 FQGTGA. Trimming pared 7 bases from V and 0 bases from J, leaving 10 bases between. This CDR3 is CASTTLDSYNSPLHF. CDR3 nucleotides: TGTGCCAGCACAACGCTAGACTCCTATAATTCACCCCTCCACTTT.

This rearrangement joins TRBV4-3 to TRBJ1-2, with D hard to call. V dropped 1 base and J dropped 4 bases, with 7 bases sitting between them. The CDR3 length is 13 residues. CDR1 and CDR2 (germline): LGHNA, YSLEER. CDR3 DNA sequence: TGCGCCAGCAGCCAAGCCAGATTCTATGGCTACACCTTC. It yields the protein CASSQARFYGYTF.

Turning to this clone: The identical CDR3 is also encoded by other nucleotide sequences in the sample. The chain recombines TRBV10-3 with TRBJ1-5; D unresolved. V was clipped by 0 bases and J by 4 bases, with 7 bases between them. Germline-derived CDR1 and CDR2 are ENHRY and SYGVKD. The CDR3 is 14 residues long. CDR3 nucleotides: TGTGCCATCAGTGAGTCGACCGGGAATCAGCCCCAGCATTTT. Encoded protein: CAISESTGNQPQHF.

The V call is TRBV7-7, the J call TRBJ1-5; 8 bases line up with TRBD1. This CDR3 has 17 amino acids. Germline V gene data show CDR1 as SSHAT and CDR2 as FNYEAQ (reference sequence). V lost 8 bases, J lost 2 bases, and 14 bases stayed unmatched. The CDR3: CASAQGEQGNGNQPQHF. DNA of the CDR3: TGTGCCAGCGCACAGGGGGAACAGGGGAACGGCAATCAGCCCCAGCATTTT. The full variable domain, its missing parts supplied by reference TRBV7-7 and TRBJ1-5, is GAGVSQSPRYKVTKRGQDVTLRCDPISSHATLYWYQQALGQGPEFLTYFNYEAQPDKSGLPSDRFSAERPEGSISTLTIQRTEQRDSAMYRCASAQGEQGNGNQPQHFGDGTRLSIL.

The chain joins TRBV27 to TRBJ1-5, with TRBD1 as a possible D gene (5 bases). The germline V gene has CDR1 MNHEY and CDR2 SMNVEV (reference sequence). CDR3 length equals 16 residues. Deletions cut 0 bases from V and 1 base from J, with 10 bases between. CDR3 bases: TGTGCCAGCAGTTTATCCAGGCAGGGCAGCAATCAGCCCCAGCATTTT. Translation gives CASSLSRQGSNQPQHF.

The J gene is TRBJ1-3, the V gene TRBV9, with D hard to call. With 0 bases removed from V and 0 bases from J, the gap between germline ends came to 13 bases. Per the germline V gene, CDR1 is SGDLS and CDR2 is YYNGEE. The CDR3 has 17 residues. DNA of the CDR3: TGTGCCAGCAGCGTAGACGGCAGACTTTTCTCTGGAAACACCATATATTTT. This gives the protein CASSVDGRLFSGNTIYF.

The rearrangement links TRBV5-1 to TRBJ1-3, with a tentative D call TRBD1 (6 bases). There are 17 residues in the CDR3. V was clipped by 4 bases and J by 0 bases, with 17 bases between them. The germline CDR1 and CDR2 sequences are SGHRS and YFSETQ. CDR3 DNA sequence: TGCGCCAGCAGCCCCGGAACAGGGAGATTCTCTGGAAACACCATATATTTT. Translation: CASSPGTGRFSGNTIYF.

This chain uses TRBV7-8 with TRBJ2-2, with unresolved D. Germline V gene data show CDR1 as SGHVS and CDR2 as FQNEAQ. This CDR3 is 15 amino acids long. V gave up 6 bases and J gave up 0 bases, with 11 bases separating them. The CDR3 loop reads CASRKWATNTGELFF. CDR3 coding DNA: TGTGCCAGCAGGAAATGGGCAACGAACACCGGGGAGCTGTTTTTT.

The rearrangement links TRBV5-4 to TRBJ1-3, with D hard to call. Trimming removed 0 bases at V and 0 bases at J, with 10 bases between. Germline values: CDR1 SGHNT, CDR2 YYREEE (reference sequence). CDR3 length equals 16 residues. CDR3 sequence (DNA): TGTGCCAGCAGCTTGGACCTACGGAGCTCTGGAAACACCATATATTTT. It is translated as CASSLDLRSSGNTIYF.

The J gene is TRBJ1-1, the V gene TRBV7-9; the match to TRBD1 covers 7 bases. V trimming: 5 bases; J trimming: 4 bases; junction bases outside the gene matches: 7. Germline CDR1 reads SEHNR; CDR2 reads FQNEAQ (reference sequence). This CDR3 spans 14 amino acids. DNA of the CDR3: TGTGCCAGCAGCGGTCGGACAGGAGGCACTGAAGCTTTCTTT. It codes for CASSGRTGGTEAFF.

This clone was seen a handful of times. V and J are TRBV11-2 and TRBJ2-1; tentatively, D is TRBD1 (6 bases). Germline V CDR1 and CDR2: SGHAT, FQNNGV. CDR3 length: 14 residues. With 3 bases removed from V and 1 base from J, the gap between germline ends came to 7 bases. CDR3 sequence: CASSFRGSYNEQFF. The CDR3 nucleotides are TGTGCCAGCAGCTTCAGGGGATCCTACAATGAGCAGTTCTTC. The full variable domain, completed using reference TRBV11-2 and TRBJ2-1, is EAGVAQSPRYKIIEKRQSVAFWCNPISGHATLYWYQQILGQGPKLLIQFQNNGVVDDSQLPKDRFSAERLKGVDSTLKIQPAKLEDSAVYLCASSFRGSYNEQFFGPGTRLTVL.

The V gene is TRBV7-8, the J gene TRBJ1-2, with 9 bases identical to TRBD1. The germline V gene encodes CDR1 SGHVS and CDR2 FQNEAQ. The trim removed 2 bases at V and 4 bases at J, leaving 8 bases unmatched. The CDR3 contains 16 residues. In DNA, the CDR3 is TGTGCCAGCAGCTTACCTGGACAGGGGCCGACCTATGGCTACACCTTC. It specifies CASSLPGQGPTYGYTF.

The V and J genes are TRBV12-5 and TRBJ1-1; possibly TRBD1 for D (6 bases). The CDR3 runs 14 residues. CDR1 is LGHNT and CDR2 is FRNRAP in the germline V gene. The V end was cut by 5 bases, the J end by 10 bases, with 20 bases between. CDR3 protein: CASGLSTGPGRAFF. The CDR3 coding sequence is TGTGCTAGTGGTCTATCAACAGGGCCGGGTCGAGCTTTCTTT.

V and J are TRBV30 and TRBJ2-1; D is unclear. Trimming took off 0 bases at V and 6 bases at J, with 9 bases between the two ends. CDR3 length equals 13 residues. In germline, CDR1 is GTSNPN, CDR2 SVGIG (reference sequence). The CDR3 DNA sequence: TGTGCCTGGAGTGTATCCCCAGGCAATGAGCAGTTCTTC. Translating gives CAWSVSPGNEQFF. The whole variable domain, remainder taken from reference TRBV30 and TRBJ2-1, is SQTIHQWPATLVQPVGSPLSLECTVEGTSNPNLYWYRQAAGRGLQLLFYSVGIGQISSEVPQNLSASRPQDRQFILSSKKLLLSDSGFYLCAWSVSPGNEQFFGPGTRLTVL.

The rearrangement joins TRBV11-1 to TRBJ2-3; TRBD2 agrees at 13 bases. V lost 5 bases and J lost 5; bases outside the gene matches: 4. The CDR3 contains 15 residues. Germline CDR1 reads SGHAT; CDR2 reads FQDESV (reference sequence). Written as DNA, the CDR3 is TGTGCCAGCAGCCGAGGACTAGCGGGAGAAGATACGCAGTATTTT. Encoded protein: CASSRGLAGEDTQYF.

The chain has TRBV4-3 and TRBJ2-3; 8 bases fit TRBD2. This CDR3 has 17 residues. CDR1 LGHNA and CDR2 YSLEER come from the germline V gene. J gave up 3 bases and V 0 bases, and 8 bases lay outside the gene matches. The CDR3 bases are TGCGCCAGCAGCCAAGACCTGGGGGCGGGGGGAACAGATACGCAGTATTTT. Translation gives CASSQDLGAGGTDTQYF.

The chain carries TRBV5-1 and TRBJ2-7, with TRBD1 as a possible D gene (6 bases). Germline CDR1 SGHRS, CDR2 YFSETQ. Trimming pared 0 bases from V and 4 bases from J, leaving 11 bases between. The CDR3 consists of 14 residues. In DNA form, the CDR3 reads TGCGCCAGCAGCTTGGTAGGCAGGGGATACGAGCAGTACTTC. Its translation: CASSLVGRGYEQYF.

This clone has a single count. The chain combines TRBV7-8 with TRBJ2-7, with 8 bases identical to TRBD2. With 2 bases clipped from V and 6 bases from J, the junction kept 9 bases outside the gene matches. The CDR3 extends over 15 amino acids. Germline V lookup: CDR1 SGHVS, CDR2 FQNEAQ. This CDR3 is CASSLTGLGQVEQYF. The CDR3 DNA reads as TGTGCCAGCAGCTTAACGGGACTAGGCCAGGTCGAGCAGTACTTC.

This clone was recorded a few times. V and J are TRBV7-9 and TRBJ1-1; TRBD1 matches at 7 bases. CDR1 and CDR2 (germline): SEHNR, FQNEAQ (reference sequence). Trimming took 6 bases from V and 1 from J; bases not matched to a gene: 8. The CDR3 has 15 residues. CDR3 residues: CASRRGDRQNTEAFF. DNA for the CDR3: TGTGCCAGCAGGCGGGGGGACAGACAGAACACTGAAGCTTTCTTT.

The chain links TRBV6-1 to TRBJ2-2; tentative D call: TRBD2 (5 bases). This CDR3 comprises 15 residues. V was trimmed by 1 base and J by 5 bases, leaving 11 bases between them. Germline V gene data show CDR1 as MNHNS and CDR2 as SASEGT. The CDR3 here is CASSEDGDRTGELFF. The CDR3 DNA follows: TGTGCCAGCAGTGAAGACGGGGATAGAACCGGGGAGCTGTTTTTT.

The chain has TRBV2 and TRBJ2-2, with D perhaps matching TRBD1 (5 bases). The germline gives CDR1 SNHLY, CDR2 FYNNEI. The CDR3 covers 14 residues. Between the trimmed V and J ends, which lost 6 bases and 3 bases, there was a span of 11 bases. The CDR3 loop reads CASRATGHTGELFF. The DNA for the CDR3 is TGTGCCAGCAGGGCAACAGGCCACACCGGGGAGCTGTTTTTT.

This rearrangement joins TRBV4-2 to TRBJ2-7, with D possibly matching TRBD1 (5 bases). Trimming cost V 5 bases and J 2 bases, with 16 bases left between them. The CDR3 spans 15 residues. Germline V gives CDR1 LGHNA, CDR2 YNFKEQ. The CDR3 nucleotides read TGTGCCAGCAGCGGAAGACGACAGAACACCTACGAGCAGTACTTC. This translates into CASSGRRQNTYEQYF.

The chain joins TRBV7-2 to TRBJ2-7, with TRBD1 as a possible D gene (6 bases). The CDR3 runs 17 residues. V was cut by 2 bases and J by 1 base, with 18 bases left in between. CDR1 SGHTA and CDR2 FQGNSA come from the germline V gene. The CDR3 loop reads CASSLTGIGPQSYEQYF. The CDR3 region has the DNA TGTGCCAGCAGCTTAACAGGGATCGGGCCCCAGTCCTACGAGCAGTACTTC.

CDR3 bases: TGTGCCTGGAGTGTACGGGGAAACACTGAAGCTTTCTTT. It translates to CAWSVRGNTEAFF. The chain links TRBV30 to TRBJ1-1; no definite D call. V was pared by 0 bases and J by 2 bases, with 7 bases between. In germline, CDR1 is GTSNPN, CDR2 SVGIG (reference sequence). This CDR3 has 13 residues.

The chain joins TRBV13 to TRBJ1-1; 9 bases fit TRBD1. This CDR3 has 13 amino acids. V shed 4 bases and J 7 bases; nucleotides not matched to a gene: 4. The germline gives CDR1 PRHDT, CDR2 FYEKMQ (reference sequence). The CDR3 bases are TGTGCCAGCAGCTCTAACAGGGGGCGTGAAGCTTTCTTT. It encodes CASSSNRGREAFF. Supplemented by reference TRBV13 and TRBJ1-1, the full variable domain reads AAGVIQSPRHLIKEKRETATLKCYPIPRHDTVYWYQQGPGQDPQFLISFYEKMQSDKGSIPDRFSAQQFSDYHSELNMSSLELGDSALYFCASSSNRGREAFFGQGTRLTVV.